One and the same sample provided the 5 T cell receptor beta chains below, sequenced in a study of blood T cell repertoires in COVID-19. Generated by immunoSEQ multiplex PCR, the TCRdb table keeps only in-frame clones and is missing some. The data contain about 130,000 clones, 60% to 80% of them seen just once; the ten biggest clones take up under 2.5%. Sequencing was carried out using peripheral blood. These receptors all stem from a woman between 70 and 85 years old with acute or convalescent COVID-19.

CDR3 bases: TGTGCCAGCAGCACCCCTGGGGAAGAGGGGGCGTCGAACACTGAAGCTTTCTTT. As protein: CASSTPGEEGASNTEAFF. The chain carries TRBV5-6 and TRBJ1-1; 7 bases are shared with TRBD1. The CDR3 covers 18 residues. Germline CDR1 reads SGHDT; CDR2 reads YYEEEE. Losses at the gene ends were 4 bases for V and 1 base for J; bases not matched to a gene: 16.

The gene calls are TRBV27 and TRBJ2-6, with D unresolved. Per the germline V gene, CDR1 is MNHEY and CDR2 is SMNVEV (reference sequence). The CDR3 is 14 amino acids. V was cut by 5 bases and J by 0 bases, with 5 bases left in between. CDR3 nucleotides: TGTGCCAGCAGTCCTAGCTCTGGGGCCAACGTCCTGACTTTC. Protein product: CASSPSSGANVLTF. The full variable domain, completed using reference TRBV27 and TRBJ2-6, is EAQVTQNPRYLITVTGKKLTVTCSQNMNHEYMSWYRQDPGLGLRQIYYSMNVEVTDKGDVPEGYKVSRKEKRNFPLILESPSPNQTSLYFCASSPSSGANVLTFGAGSRLTVL.

The sample holds a few counts of this clone. The chain has TRBV7-2 and TRBJ1-5, with TRBD1 matching 9 bases. The CDR3 totals 15 residues. Unmatched junction bases numbered 7, after V lost 4 bases and J lost 6 bases. Per the germline V gene, CDR1 is SGHTA and CDR2 is FQGNSA. The CDR3: CASSYRDRGSQPQHF. CDR3 nucleotide sequence: TGTGCCAGCAGCTATAGAGACAGGGGGAGTCAGCCCCAGCATTTT. Based on the CDR3 plus reference TRBV7-2 and TRBJ1-5, the full variable domain is GAGVSQSPSNKVTEKGKDVELRCDPISGHTALYWYRQSLGQGLEFLIYFQGNSAPDKSGLPSDRFSAERTGGSVSTLTIQRTQQEDSAVYLCASSYRDRGSQPQHFGDGTRLSIL.

The CDR3 DNA sequence: TGTGCCACCAGCCCCGCCTGGGACAGCCGATACAATGAGCAGTTCTTC. Translation gives CATSPAWDSRYNEQFF. This chain connects TRBV15 to TRBJ2-1; TRBD1 aligns across 7 bases. The V gene's germline CDR1 is LNHNV and CDR2 YYDKDF (reference sequence). The CDR3 contains 16 residues. V shed 5 bases and J 4 bases; nucleotides not matched to a gene: 11.

V is TRBV28 and J is TRBJ2-1; D is undetermined. Trimming removed 6 bases at V and 6 bases at J, with 12 bases between. The CDR3 is 13 residues long. Per germline, CDR1 MDHEN and CDR2 SYDVKM. For the CDR3, the DNA is TGTGCCAGCAGCACTGGAGTGTCCAATGAGCAGTTCTTC. This gives the protein CASSTGVSNEQFF.